The 9 T cell receptor beta chains reported below all come from one sample, sequenced in a study of spatial heterogeneity in lung cancer. TCRdb re-analysed the 5' RACE reads in MiXCR, keeping a single row per CDR3 protein. The sample includes 6,000 to 7,500 distinct CDR3 sequences, 1.3% of them seen just once. Study-level findings and limits: For expanded intratumoral alpha and beta TCRs, counts tracked tumor mutation counts.

Time point indicated: sample taken at primary tumor resection. Their antigens remain unidentified. Sequencing used lung tumor tissue, obtained at surgery. Every receptor here comes from a male donor with early-stage non-small cell lung cancer.

Judged by abundance, this clonotype is medium-sized. The chain has TRBV5-1 and TRBJ1-1; 7 nucleotides match TRBD1. From germline, CDR1 is SGHRS and CDR2 YFSETQ. V trimming: 4 bases; J trimming: 2 bases; junction bases outside the gene matches: 5. The CDR3 totals 14 residues. For the CDR3, the DNA is TGCGCCAGCAGCCTACAGGGGACCAACACTGAAGCTTTCTTT. Protein sequence: CASSLQGTNTEAFF. The full variable domain, rest sourced from reference TRBV5-1 and TRBJ1-1, is KAGVTQTPRYLIKTRGQQVTLSCSPISGHRSVSWYQQTPGQGLQFLFEYFSETQRNKGNFPGRFSGRQFSNSRSEMNVSTLELGDSALYLCASSLQGTNTEAFFGQGTRLTVV.

This clonotype showed up many times. The chain employs TRBV12-3 or TRBV12-4 and TRBJ2-1; D remains unclear. Trimming shortened V by 1 base and J by 7 bases, and 5 bases separated the two germline ends. CDR3 size: 12 residues. The CDR3 spells CASSLERNEQFF. The CDR3 nucleotides read TGTGCCAGCAGTTTAGAAAGAAATGAGCAGTTCTTC.

This clonotype is labeled medium-sized (0.01 to 0.1%). J is TRBJ1-4 and V is TRBV11-2; D remains unclear. Trimming removed 5 bases from V and 0 bases from J, with 1 base in between. The CDR3 has 12 amino acids. Germline V gene sequence: CDR1 SGHAT, CDR2 FQNNGV. As DNA, the CDR3 is TGTGCCAGCAGCCCAACTAATGAAAAACTGTTTTTT. It translates to CASSPTNEKLFF.

This clonotype was seen at least ten times. CDR3 nucleotides: TGTGCCAGCAGCGCCATCCAGGGACTAGAGACCCAGTACTTC. Encoded protein: CASSAIQGLETQYF. The V gene is TRBV14, the J gene TRBJ2-5; tentative D call: TRBD2 (6 bases). The ends were cut back, 5 bases at V and 4 bases at J, with 14 bases in the middle. Germline V gives CDR1 SGHDN, CDR2 FVKESK. The CDR3 extends over 14 amino acids.

This clonotype was recorded at least ten times. The chain has TRBV9 and TRBJ2-6; no reliable D call. The CDR3 consists of 18 residues. Germline V gene lookup returns CDR1 SGDLS and CDR2 YYNGEE. V dropped 4 bases and J dropped 0 bases, with 17 bases sitting between them. The CDR3 is CASSTDPPNRSGANVLTF. The CDR3 nucleotides read TGTGCCAGCAGCACGGACCCTCCAAACCGCTCTGGGGCCAACGTCCTGACTTTC. The complete variable domain, with remaining parts taken from reference TRBV9 and TRBJ2-6, reads DSGVTQTPKHLITATGQRVTLRCSPRSGDLSVYWYQQSLDQGLQFLIQYYNGEERAKGNILERFSAQQFPDLHSELNLSSLELGDSALYFCASSTDPPNRSGANVLTFGAGSRLTVL.

This clonotype showed up many times. The chain has TRBV6-1 and TRBJ1-5; possible D gene TRBD1, 5 bases. The V gene's germline CDR1 is MNHNS and CDR2 SASEGT. This CDR3 is built from 16 residues. Between the trimmed V and J ends, which lost 0 bases and 7 bases, there was a span of 16 bases. CDR3 loop: CASSEASGRGRQPQHF. The CDR3 DNA is TGTGCCAGCAGTGAAGCTTCGGGGAGGGGCAGGCAGCCCCAGCATTTT.

This clonotype has at least ten counts. The J gene is TRBJ1-4, the V gene TRBV10-3; D perhaps matches TRBD1 (5 bases). V lost 3 bases, J lost 6 bases, and 14 bases lay in between. CDR1 ENHRY and CDR2 SYGVKD come from the germline V gene. The CDR3 length is 15 residues. The chain's CDR3 is CAISDELGQHEKLFF. As DNA, the CDR3 is TGTGCCATCAGTGATGAGCTAGGACAACATGAAAAACTGTTTTTT.

Relative to its sample, this clonotype is medium-sized. This chain uses TRBV7-9 with TRBJ1-2; no reliable D call. V gave up 1 base and J gave up 4 bases, with 7 bases separating them. The CDR3 runs 13 residues. The germline V gene has CDR1 SEHNR and CDR2 FQNEAQ (reference sequence). The CDR3 DNA reads as TGTGCCAGCAGCTTAGAACATAGCTATGGCTACACCTTC. The encoded protein is CASSLEHSYGYTF.

By share of the sample, this clonotype is medium-sized (0.01 to 0.1%). V is TRBV27 and J is TRBJ1-6; D uncertain. CDR1 and CDR2 from the germline V gene are MNHEY and SMNVEV (reference sequence). The V gene lost 2 bases and the J gene lost 11 bases, with 16 bases spanning the gap. The CDR3 is 15 amino acids. CDR3 bases: TGTGCCAGCAGTTTAAAGGGTTTCAGCGGGGCACCCCTCCACTTT. As protein: CASSLKGFSGAPLHF.